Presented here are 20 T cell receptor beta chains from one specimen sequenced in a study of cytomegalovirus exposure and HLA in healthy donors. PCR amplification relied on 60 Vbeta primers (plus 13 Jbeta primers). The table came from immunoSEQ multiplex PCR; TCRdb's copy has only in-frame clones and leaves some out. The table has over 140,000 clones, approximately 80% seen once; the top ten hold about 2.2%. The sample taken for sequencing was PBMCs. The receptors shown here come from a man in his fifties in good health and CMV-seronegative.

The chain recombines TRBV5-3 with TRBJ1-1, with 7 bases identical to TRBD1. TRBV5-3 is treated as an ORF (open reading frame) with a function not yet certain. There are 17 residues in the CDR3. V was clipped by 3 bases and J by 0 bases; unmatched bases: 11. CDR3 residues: CARSSRGGKSMNTEAFF. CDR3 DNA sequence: TGTGCCAGAAGCTCAAGAGGGGGCAAGTCGATGAACACTGAAGCTTTCTTT.

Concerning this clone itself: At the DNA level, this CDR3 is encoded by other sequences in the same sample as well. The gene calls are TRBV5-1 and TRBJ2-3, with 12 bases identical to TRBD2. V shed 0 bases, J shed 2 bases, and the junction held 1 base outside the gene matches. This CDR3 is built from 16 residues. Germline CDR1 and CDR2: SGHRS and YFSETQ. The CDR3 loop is CASSLGLAGDTDTQYF. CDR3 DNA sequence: TGCGCCAGCAGCTTGGGACTAGCGGGGGACACAGATACGCAGTATTTT.

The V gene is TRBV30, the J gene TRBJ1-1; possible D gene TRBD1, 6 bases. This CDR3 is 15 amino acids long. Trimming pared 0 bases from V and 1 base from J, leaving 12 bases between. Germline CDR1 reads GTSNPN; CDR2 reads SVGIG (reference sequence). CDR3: CAWSVLGQKNTEAFF. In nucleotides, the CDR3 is TGTGCCTGGAGTGTACTTGGACAGAAGAACACTGAAGCTTTCTTT. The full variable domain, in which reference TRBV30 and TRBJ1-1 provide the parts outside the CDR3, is SQTIHQWPATLVQPVGSPLSLECTVEGTSNPNLYWYRQAAGRGLQLLFYSVGIGQISSEVPQNLSASRPQDRQFILSSKKLLLSDSGFYLCAWSVLGQKNTEAFFGQGTRLTVV.

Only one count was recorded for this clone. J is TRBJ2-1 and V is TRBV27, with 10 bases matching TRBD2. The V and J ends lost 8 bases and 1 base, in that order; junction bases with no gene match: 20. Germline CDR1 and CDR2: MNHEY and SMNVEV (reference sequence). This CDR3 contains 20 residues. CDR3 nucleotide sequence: TGTGCCAGCGCGACTGCATTCGGCCTAGCGGGAGCTAGGTCCTACAATGAGCAGTTCTTC. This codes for CASATAFGLAGARSYNEQFF.

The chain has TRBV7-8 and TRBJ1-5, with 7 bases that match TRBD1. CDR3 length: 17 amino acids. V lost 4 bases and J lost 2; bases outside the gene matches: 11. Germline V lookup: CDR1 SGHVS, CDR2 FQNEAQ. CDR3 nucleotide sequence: TGTGCCAGCAGCTCCCGACAGGGCGGCTACGGCAATCAGCCCCAGCATTTT. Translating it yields CASSSRQGGYGNQPQHF.

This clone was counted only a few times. The CDR3 DNA follows: TGTGCCTGGAGTGTACAGGGCCCGGTTAGTCAGCCCCAGCATTTT. This sequence encodes CAWSVQGPVSQPQHF. J is TRBJ1-5 and V is TRBV30; tentative D call: TRBD1 (6 bases). V lost 0 bases and J 6 bases, leaving 15 bases between the germline ends. CDR3 length: 15 amino acids. CDR1 GTSNPN and CDR2 SVGIG come from the germline V gene (reference sequence).

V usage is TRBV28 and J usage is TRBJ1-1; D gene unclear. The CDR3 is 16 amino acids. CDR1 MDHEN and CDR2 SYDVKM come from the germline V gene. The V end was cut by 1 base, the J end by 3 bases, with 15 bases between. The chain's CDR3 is CASSLSRWEGYTEAFF. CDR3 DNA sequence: TGTGCCAGCAGTTTATCCAGGTGGGAGGGCTACACTGAAGCTTTCTTT.

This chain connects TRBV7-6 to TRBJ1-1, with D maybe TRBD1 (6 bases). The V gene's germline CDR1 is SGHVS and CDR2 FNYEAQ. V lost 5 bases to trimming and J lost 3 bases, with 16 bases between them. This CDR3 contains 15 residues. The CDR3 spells CASSITPGHDTEAFF. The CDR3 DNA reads TGTGCCAGCAGCATCACCCCGGGACATGACACTGAAGCTTTCTTT. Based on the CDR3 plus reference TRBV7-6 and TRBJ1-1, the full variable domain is GAGVSQSPRYKVTKRGQDVALRCDPISGHVSLYWYRQALGQGPEFLTYFNYEAQQDKSGLPNDRFSAERPEGSISTLTIQRTEQRDSAMYRCASSITPGHDTEAFFGQGTRLTVV.

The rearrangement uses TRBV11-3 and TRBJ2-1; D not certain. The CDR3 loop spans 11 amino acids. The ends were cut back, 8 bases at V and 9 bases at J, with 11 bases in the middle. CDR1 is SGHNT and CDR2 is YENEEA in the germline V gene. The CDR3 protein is CASSHGGEQFF. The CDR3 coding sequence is TGTGCCAGCTCCCACGGCGGTGAGCAGTTCTTC. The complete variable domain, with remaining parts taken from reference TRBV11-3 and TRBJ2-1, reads EAGVVQSPRYKIIEKKQPVAFWCNPISGHNTLYWYLQNLGQGPELLIRYENEEAVDDSQLPKDRFSAERLKGVDSTLKIQPAELGDSAVYLCASSHGGEQFFGPGTRLTVL.

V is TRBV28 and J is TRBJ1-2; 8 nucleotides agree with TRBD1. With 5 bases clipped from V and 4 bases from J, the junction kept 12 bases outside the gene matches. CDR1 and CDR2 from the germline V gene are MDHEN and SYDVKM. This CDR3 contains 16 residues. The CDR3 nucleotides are TGTGCCAGCAGTAAGGTGGCCGGGACAGGACTCTATGGCTACACCTTC. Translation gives CASSKVAGTGLYGYTF.

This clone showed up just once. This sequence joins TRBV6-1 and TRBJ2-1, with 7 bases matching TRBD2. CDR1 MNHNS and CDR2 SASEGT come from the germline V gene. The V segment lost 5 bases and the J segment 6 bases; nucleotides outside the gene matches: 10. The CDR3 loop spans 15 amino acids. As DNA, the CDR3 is TGTGCCAGCAGTTCTTTGGCGGGAGCCATCAATGAGCAGTTCTTC. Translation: CASSSLAGAINEQFF.

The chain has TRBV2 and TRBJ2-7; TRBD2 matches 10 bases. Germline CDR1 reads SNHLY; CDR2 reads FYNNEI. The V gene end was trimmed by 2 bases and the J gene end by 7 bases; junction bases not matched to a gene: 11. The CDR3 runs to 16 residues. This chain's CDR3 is CASSEPASGGLSEQYF. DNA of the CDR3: TGTGCCAGCAGTGAACCCGCTAGCGGGGGACTTAGTGAGCAGTACTTC.

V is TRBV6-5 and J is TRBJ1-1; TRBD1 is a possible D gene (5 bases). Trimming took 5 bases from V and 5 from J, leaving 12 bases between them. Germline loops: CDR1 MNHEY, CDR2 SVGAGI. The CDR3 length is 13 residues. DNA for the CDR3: TGTGCCAGCAGTGCAGACAGAATTACTGAAGCTTTCTTT. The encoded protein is CASSADRITEAFF.

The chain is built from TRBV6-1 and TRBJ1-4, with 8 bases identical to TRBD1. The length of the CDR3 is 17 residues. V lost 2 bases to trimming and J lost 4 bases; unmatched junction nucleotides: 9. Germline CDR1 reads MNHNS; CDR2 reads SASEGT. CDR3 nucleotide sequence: TGTGCCAGCAGTGAACAAGAAGGGACAGGTCTTAATGAAAAACTGTTTTTT. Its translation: CASSEQEGTGLNEKLFF.

The CDR3 region has the DNA TGCGCCAGCAGCCCCGGACAGGCGGGGTGGGAGACCCAGTACTTC. Residues: CASSPGQAGWETQYF. The chain is built from TRBV4-1 and TRBJ2-5; possibly TRBD1 for D (7 bases). Trimming stripped 4 bases from V and 5 bases from J, with 17 bases between. The CDR3 loop spans 15 amino acids. The V gene's germline CDR1 is MGHRA and CDR2 YSYEKL.

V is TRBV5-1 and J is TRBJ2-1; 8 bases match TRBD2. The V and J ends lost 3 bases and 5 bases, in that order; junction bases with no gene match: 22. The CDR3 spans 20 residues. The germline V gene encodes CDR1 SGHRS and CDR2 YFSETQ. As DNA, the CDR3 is TGCGCCAGCAGCTCCAATGTCATCCCTCTGACTAGCGTCCGGAACAATGAGCAGTTCTTC. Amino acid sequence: CASSSNVIPLTSVRNNEQFF.

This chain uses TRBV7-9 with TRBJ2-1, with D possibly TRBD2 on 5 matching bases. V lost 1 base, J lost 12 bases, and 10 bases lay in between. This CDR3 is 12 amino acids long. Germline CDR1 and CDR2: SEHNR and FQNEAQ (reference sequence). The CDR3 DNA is TGTGCCAGCAGCTTAGTGGAGGCGGGGCAGTTCTTC. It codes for CASSLVEAGQFF.

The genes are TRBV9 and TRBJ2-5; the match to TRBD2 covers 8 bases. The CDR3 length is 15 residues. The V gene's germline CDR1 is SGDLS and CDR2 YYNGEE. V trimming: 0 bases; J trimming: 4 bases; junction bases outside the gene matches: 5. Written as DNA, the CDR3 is TGTGCCAGCAGCGTAGCGGGAGGGCCCCCAGAGACCCAGTACTTC. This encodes CASSVAGGPPETQYF.

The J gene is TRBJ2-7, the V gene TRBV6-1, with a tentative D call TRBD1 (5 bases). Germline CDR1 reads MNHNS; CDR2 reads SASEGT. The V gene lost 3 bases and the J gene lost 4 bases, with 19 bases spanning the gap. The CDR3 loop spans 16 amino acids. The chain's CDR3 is CASSDSHGQPSYEQYF. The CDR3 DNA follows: TGTGCCAGCAGTGATTCGCATGGACAACCTTCGTACGAGCAGTACTTC.

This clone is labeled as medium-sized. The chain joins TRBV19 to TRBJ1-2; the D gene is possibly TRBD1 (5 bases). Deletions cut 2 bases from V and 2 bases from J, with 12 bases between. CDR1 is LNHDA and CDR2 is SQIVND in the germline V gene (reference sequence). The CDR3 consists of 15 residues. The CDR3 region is CASSIPGMVNYGYTF. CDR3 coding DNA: TGTGCCAGTAGTATACCAGGGATGGTCAACTATGGCTACACCTTC.